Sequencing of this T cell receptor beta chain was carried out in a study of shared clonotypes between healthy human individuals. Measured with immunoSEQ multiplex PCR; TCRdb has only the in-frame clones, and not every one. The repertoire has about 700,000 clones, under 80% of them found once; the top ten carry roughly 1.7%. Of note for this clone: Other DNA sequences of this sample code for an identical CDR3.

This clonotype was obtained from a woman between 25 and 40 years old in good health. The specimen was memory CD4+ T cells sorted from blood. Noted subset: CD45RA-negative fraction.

In DNA form, the CDR3 reads TGTGCCAGCAGTGCACTAGCGGCTGTCAATGAGCAGTTCTTC. This translates into CASSALAAVNEQFF. The chain links TRBV2 to TRBJ2-1; 8 bases align to TRBD2. CDR1 and CDR2 (germline): SNHLY, FYNNEI. V shed 4 bases and J 6 bases; nucleotides not matched to a gene: 5. The CDR3 totals 14 residues. Together with reference TRBV2 and TRBJ2-1, the CDR3 gives the full variable domain: EPEVTQTPSHQVTQMGQEVILRCVPISNHLYFYWYRQILGQKVEFLVSFYNNEISEKSEIFDDQFSVERPDGSNFTLKIRSTKLEDSAMYFCASSALAAVNEQFFGPGTRLTVL.